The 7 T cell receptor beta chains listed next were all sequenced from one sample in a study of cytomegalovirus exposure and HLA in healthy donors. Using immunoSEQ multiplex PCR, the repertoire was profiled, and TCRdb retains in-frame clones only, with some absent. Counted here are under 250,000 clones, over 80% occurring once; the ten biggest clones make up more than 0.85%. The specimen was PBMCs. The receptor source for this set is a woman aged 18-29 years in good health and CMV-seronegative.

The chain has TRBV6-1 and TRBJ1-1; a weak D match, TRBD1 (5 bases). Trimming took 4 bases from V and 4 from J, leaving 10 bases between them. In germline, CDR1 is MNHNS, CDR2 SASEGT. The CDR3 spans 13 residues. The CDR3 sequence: CASSGRGATEAFF. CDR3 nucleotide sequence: TGTGCCAGCAGTGGGAGGGGAGCCACTGAAGCTTTCTTT.

The CDR3 here is CSVESLNYGYTF. As DNA, the CDR3 is TGCAGCGTTGAGAGCTTAAACTATGGCTACACCTTC. The chain is built from TRBV29-1 and TRBJ1-2; D gene uncertain. The CDR3 is 12 amino acids. CDR1 SQVTM and CDR2 ANQGSEA come from the germline V gene. Trimming shortened V by 3 bases and J by 2 bases, and 7 bases separated the two germline ends.

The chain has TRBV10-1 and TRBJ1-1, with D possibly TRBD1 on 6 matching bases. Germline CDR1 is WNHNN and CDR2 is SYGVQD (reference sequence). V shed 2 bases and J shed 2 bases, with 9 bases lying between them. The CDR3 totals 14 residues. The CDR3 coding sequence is TGCGCCAGCAGTGAGGCGGGGGCCAACACTGAAGCTTTCTTT. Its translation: CASSEAGANTEAFF.

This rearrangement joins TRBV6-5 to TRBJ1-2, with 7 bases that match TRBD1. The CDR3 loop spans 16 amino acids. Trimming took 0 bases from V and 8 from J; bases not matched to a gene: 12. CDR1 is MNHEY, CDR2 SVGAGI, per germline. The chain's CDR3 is CASSYSILATGKGYTF. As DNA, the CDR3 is TGTGCCAGCAGTTACTCGATATTGGCGACAGGGAAAGGCTACACCTTC.

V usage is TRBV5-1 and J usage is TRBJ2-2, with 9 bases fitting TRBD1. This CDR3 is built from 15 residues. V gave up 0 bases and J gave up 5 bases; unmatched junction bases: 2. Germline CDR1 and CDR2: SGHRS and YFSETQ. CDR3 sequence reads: CASSLETGGTGELFF. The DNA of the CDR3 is TGCGCCAGCAGCTTGGAGACAGGGGGGACCGGGGAGCTGTTTTTT.

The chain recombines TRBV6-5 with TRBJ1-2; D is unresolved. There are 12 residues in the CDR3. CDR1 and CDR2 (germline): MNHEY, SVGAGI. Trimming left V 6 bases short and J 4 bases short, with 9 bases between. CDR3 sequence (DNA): TGTGCCAGCAGGAGACAAAGCTATGGCTACACCTTC. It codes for CASRRQSYGYTF.

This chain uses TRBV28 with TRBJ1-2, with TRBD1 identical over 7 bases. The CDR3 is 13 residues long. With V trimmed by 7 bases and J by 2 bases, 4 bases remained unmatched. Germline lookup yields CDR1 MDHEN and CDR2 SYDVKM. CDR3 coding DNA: TGTGCCAGCATCCAGGGGGGCAACTATGGCTACACCTTC. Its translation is CASIQGGNYGYTF.